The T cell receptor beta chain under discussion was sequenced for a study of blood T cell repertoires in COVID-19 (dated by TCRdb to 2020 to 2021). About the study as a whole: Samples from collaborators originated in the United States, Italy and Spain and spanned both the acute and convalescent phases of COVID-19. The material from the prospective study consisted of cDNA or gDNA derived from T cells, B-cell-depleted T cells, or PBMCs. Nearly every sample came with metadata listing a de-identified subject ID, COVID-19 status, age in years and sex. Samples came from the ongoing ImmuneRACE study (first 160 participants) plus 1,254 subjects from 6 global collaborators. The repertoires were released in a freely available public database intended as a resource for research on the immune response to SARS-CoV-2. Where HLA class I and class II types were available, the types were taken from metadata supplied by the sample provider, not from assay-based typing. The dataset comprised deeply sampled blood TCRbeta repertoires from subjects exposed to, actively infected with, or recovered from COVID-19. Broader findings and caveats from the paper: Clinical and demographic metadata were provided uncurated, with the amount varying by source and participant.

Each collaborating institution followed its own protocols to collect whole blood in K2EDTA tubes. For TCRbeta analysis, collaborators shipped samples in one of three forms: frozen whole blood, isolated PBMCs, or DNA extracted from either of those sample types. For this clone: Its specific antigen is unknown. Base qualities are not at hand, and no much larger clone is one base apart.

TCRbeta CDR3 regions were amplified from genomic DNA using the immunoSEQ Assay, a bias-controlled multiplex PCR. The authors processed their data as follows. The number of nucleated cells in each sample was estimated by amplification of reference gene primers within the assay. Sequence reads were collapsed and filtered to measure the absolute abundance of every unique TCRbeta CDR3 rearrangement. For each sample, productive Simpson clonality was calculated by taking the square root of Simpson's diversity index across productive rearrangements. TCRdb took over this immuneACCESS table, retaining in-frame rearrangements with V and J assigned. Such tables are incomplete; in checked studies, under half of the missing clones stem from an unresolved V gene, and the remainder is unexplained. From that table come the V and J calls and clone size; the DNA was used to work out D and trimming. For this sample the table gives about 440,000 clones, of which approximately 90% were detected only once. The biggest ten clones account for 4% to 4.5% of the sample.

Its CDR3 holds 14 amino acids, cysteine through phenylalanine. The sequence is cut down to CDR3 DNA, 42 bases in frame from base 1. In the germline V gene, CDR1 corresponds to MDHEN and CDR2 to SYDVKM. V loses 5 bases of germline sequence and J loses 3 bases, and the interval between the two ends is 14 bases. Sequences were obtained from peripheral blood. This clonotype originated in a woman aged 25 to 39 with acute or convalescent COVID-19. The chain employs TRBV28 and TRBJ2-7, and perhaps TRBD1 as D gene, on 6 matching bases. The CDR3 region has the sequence CASSPGTPIYEQYF. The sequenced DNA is TGTGCCAGCAGTCCCGGGACACCGATCTACGAGCAGTACTTC.